This section outlines one T cell receptor (beta chain) sequence together with its context. Study processing details: The assay estimated nucleated cells by amplifying reference gene primers. Sequencing was performed with immunoSEQ multiplex PCR; in TCRdb, only in-frame clones are kept and a portion is missing. The V and J calls and clone size come from that table; D and trimming were worked out from the DNA. The sample records some 200,000 clones, approximately 84% being singletons. This sample is part of a study of blood T cell repertoires in COVID-19. Whole-study context: Samples of COVID-19 (acute and convalescent) were obtained from the United States, Italy and Spain.

Germline trimming cut 7 bases from V and 2 bases from J; bases unmatched to any gene: 8. Germline V gene sequence: CDR1 MNHNS, CDR2 SASEGT. This CDR3 has 15 amino acids. Sequencing input: peripheral blood. This receptor was identified in a human donor with acute or convalescent COVID-19. The donor label of this sample is uncertain. The chain carries TRBV6-1 and TRBJ2-7, with TRBD1 identical over 10 bases. DNA of the CDR3: TGTGCCAGCATGGGAGACAGGGGGCGCCCCTACGAGCAGTACTTC. Translation: CASMGDRGRPYEQYF.